The next 32 T cell receptor beta chains were all read from a single sample in a study of vaccination effects on CD4 cells after COVID-19 (dated by TCRdb to 2022 to 2024). In the ViraFEST assay, PBMC were stimulated with viral peptide pools, and antigen-specific CD4+ T cell clonotypes were then identified by expansion using TCR sequencing. After around 11 days of culture, CD4+ T cells were isolated with the EasySep CD4+ T cell isolation kit. Antigens of these TCRs are unknown. Library method: the immunoSEQ multiplex PCR assay. TCRdb carries this immuneACCESS record with in-frame sequences only. Its versions omit some clonotypes, under half of them owing to an unresolved V gene in the studies checked, with the rest unexplained. The sample records over 55,000 clones, approximately 80% of which are singletons. In total, the top ten clones hold about 2.4% of the sample. The material was CD4+ T cells from PBMCs cultured with HCoV-229E spike peptides, obtained before COVID-19 vaccination. This specimen's cell subset or site label, interpreted: HCoV-229E spike overlapping peptide pool stimulation. Source of these receptors: a human donor who received a COVID-19 vaccine.

The rearrangement uses TRBV6-1 and TRBJ1-5; unclear D gene. The germline CDR1 and CDR2 sequences are MNHNS and SASEGT. This CDR3 comprises 13 residues. V was pared by 0 bases and J by 6 bases, with 6 bases between. For the CDR3, the DNA is TGTGCCAGCAGTGAAGCCCCTCGTCAGCCCCAGCATTTT. This translates into CASSEAPRQPQHF.

This clone was seen a few times. The CDR3 spells CASSEARGQRLNSPLHF. CDR3 in DNA: TGTGCCAGCAGTGAAGCTCGCGGGCAGCGACTTAATTCACCCCTCCACTTT. The V call is TRBV25-1, the J call TRBJ1-6, with unresolved D. V was pared by 2 bases and J by 6 bases, with 17 bases between. Germline V gene lookup returns CDR1 MGHDK and CDR2 SYGVNS. This CDR3 has 17 residues.

This clone appeared a single time. The V call is TRBV9, the J call TRBJ2-1; TRBD2 matches 16 bases. Unmatched junction bases numbered 6, after V lost 3 bases and J lost 12 bases. CDR1 SGDLS and CDR2 YYNGEE come from the germline V gene. This CDR3 has 15 amino acids. Here the CDR3 reads CASSAGTSGGGGQFF. The CDR3 DNA reads as TGTGCCAGCAGCGCCGGGACTAGCGGGGGGGGAGGGCAGTTCTTC.

The sample holds a few counts of this clone. V gene TRBV2 combines with J gene TRBJ1-2; 8 nucleotides align to TRBD1. Germline V gene sequence: CDR1 SNHLY, CDR2 FYNNEI. The V segment lost 6 bases and the J segment 0 bases; nucleotides outside the gene matches: 6. The CDR3 consists of 15 residues. Here the CDR3 reads CASRVQGGANYGYTF. CDR3 in DNA: TGTGCCAGCAGGGTACAGGGGGGAGCTAACTATGGCTACACCTTC.

The chain uses TRBV9 and TRBJ1-1; 7 nucleotides line up with TRBD1. CDR3 length: 15 amino acids. CDR1 SGDLS and CDR2 YYNGEE come from the germline V gene. V shed 4 bases, J shed 3 bases, and the junction held 9 bases outside the gene matches. In DNA form, the CDR3 reads TGTGCCAGCAGCCCAGGGGGTAAGGGGTACACTGAAGCTTTCTTT. Its protein product is CASSPGGKGYTEAFF.

This clone is labeled as medium-sized. This chain joins TRBV5-1 and TRBJ1-1, with D tentatively TRBD1 (6 bases). Trimming took off 4 bases at V and 1 base at J, with 41 bases between the two ends. CDR1 SGHRS and CDR2 YFSETQ come from the germline V gene. The CDR3 consists of 24 residues. The CDR3 spells CASSHPSGDLKSIGLEWKNTEAFF. CDR3 coding DNA: TGCGCCAGCAGCCACCCGTCAGGGGACCTAAAATCTATTGGCTTAGAGTGGAAGAACACTGAAGCTTTCTTT.

This clone was observed a few times. The rearrangement joins TRBV29-1 to TRBJ1-3; D gene uncertain. Germline CDR1 SQVTM, CDR2 ANQGSEA. The CDR3 is 14 residues long. V was trimmed by 2 bases and J by 0 bases, leaving 8 bases between them. The CDR3 spells CSVERGISGNTIYF. The CDR3 DNA follows: TGCAGCGTTGAAAGAGGGATCTCTGGAAACACCATATATTTT.

The table lists this clone with a count of one. The chain recombines TRBV29-1 with TRBJ2-2, with D tentatively TRBD2 (5 bases). Germline V gene data show CDR1 as SQVTM and CDR2 as ANQGSEA. This CDR3 region has 13 residues. Trimming took 3 bases from V and 1 from J, leaving 6 bases between them. The CDR3 spells CSVDRGNTGELFF. The CDR3 coding sequence is TGCAGCGTTGATCGGGGGAACACCGGGGAGCTGTTTTTT.

The V call is TRBV10-1, the J call TRBJ1-1; weak D call: TRBD1 (5 bases). The length of the CDR3 is 12 residues. V was clipped by 5 bases and J by 3 bases, with 7 bases between them. CDR1 is WNHNN and CDR2 is SYGVQD in the germline V gene (reference sequence). The CDR3 protein is CASSRGDTEAFF. The CDR3 coding sequence is TGCGCCAGCAGTCGAGGGGACACTGAAGCTTTCTTT.

The rearrangement uses TRBV19 and TRBJ1-5; TRBD1 matches at 7 bases. CDR3 length: 16 residues. Germline V gene sequence: CDR1 LNHDA, CDR2 SQIVND (reference sequence). J gave up 4 bases and V 3 bases, and 9 bases lay outside the gene matches. In DNA form, the CDR3 reads TGTGCCAGTAGTATGTTAGGCAGGGGGGGAAATCAGCCCCAGCATTTT. It codes for CASSMLGRGGNQPQHF.

V and J are TRBV19 and TRBJ2-3, with 11 bases fitting TRBD1. Germline V gene lookup returns CDR1 LNHDA and CDR2 SQIVND (reference sequence). The trim removed 2 bases at V and 3 bases at J, leaving 16 bases unmatched. CDR3 length: 20 amino acids. The CDR3, as DNA: TGTGCCAGTAGTATACGAAGGGAGGTAGGGACAGGGGGAACAACAGATACGCAGTATTTT. It yields the protein CASSIRREVGTGGTTDTQYF.

This chain connects TRBV7-9 to TRBJ1-1, with a possible D match to TRBD1 (6 bases). Trimming removed 3 bases from V and 12 bases from J, with 11 bases in between. The CDR3 is 11 amino acids. Germline V gene data show CDR1 as SEHNR and CDR2 as FQNEAQ (reference sequence). The CDR3 DNA is TGTGCCAGCAGCTTTGTGGGGGCAACTTTCTTT. Protein sequence: CASSFVGATFF.

This sequence joins TRBV9 and TRBJ2-2, with 10 nucleotides matching TRBD2. Germline V gives CDR1 SGDLS, CDR2 YYNGEE. V was clipped by 0 bases and J by 5 bases; unmatched bases: 13. The CDR3 covers 19 residues. CDR3 sequence: CASSVGSGGPGAGTGELFF. CDR3 DNA sequence: TGTGCCAGCAGCGTAGGTAGCGGGGGGCCTGGGGCTGGGACCGGGGAGCTGTTTTTT.

J is TRBJ2-1 and V is TRBV5-5; no definite D call. Germline V gives CDR1 SGHKS, CDR2 YYEKEE (reference sequence). The V and J ends lost 1 base and 0 bases respectively, with 11 bases between them. The CDR3 spans 16 residues. CDR3 in DNA: TGTGCCAGCAGCTTGCTTCCACGGAGCTCCTACAATGAGCAGTTCTTC. Encoded protein: CASSLLPRSSYNEQFF.

This sequence joins TRBV4-1 and TRBJ1-2, with D possibly being TRBD1 (5 bases). Trimming pared 3 bases from V and 8 bases from J, leaving 13 bases between. Germline loops: CDR1 MGHRA, CDR2 YSYEKL. The CDR3 contains 13 residues. The CDR3 sequence: CASSQPQGGGYTF. The CDR3 bases are TGCGCCAGCAGCCAGCCTCAGGGAGGGGGCTACACCTTC.

This clone was detected only a few times. The chain carries TRBV18 and TRBJ1-1; D gene ambiguous. CDR3 length: 14 residues. V was cut by 1 base and J by 0 bases, with 6 bases left in between. Germline assignment: CDR1 KGHSH and CDR2 LQKENI. In DNA form, the CDR3 reads TGTGCCAGCTCACCACAGGGTATGAACACTGAAGCTTTCTTT. Its protein is CASSPQGMNTEAFF. Full variable domain (remainder filled in from reference TRBV18 and TRBJ1-1): NAGVMQNPRHLVRRRGQEARLRCSPMKGHSHVYWYRQLPEEGLKFMVYLQKENIIDESGMPKERFSAEFPKEGPSILRIQQVVRGDSAAYFCASSPQGMNTEAFFGQGTRLTVV.

The chain recombines TRBV10-1 with TRBJ2-1; possible D gene TRBD2, 5 bases. The CDR3 runs 17 residues. CDR1 and CDR2 from the germline V gene are WNHNN and SYGVQD (reference sequence). The V and J ends lost 2 bases and 4 bases respectively, with 18 bases between them. The CDR3: CASSESRGSPKYNEQFF. CDR3 in DNA: TGCGCCAGCAGTGAGAGTCGGGGATCCCCGAAATACAATGAGCAGTTCTTC.

This clone occurred many times. The chain uses TRBV2 and TRBJ1-3; 9 bases match TRBD1. Germline values: CDR1 SNHLY, CDR2 FYNNEI. V lost 10 bases to trimming and J lost 0 bases; unmatched junction nucleotides: 13. There are 17 residues in the CDR3. The CDR3 is CATRPGQGMLSGNTIYF. The DNA of the CDR3 is TGTGCCACCAGACCGGGACAGGGCATGCTCTCTGGAAACACCATATATTTT.

The chain's CDR3 is CASSLGLLRTEAFF. For the CDR3, the DNA is TGTGCCAGCAGCTTAGGACTTCTGCGCACTGAAGCTTTCTTT. The chain uses TRBV7-2 and TRBJ1-1; D is undetermined. CDR1 and CDR2 (germline): SGHTA, FQGNSA. CDR3 length: 14 amino acids. The V end was cut by 1 base, the J end by 4 bases, with 10 bases between. Full variable domain (missing parts from reference TRBV7-2 and TRBJ1-1): GAGVSQSPSNKVTEKGKDVELRCDPISGHTALYWYRQSLGQGLEFLIYFQGNSAPDKSGLPSDRFSAERTGGSVSTLTIQRTQQEDSAVYLCASSLGLLRTEAFFGQGTRLTVV.

CDR3 in DNA: TGTGCCAGCAGCTTAGGGGGGCCCCAGAACACTGAAGCTTTCTTT. Residues: CASSLGGPQNTEAFF. This rearrangement joins TRBV7-3 to TRBJ1-1, with D perhaps TRBD1 (6 bases). Per germline, CDR1 SGHTA and CDR2 FQGTGA. The CDR3 extends over 15 amino acids. Trimming left V 2 bases short and J 1 base short, with 11 bases between.

The chain recombines TRBV6-6 with TRBJ1-1; 7 positions agree with TRBD1. The CDR3 is made up of 16 amino acids. With V trimmed by 0 bases and J by 1 base, 5 bases remained unmatched. CDR1 MNHNY and CDR2 SVGAGI come from the germline V gene (reference sequence). CDR3 nucleotides: TGTGCCAGCAGTTACTCTAGGACAGGCACGAACACTGAAGCTTTCTTT. Protein: CASSYSRTGTNTEAFF.

The gene calls are TRBV14 and TRBJ2-2, with unresolved D. From germline, CDR1 is SGHDN and CDR2 FVKESK. V gave up 4 bases and J gave up 2 bases, with 11 bases separating them. The CDR3 has 15 residues. The CDR3 here is CASSREVVNTGELFF. DNA for the CDR3: TGTGCCAGCAGCCGGGAAGTAGTAAACACCGGGGAGCTGTTTTTT.

This clone was counted once. The gene calls are TRBV9 and TRBJ1-6; TRBD1 might be the D (6 bases). CDR1 and CDR2 (germline): SGDLS, YYNGEE. V was cut by 4 bases and J by 7 bases, with 18 bases left in between. This CDR3 contains 16 residues. CDR3: CASSQGVPRGNSPLHF. The DNA for the CDR3 is TGTGCCAGCAGCCAAGGGGTACCAAGGGGGAATTCACCCCTCCACTTT.

V usage is TRBV4-1 and J usage is TRBJ1-2, with unresolved D. The CDR3 length is 14 residues. Deletions cut 0 bases from V and 3 bases from J, with 8 bases between. Per germline, CDR1 MGHRA and CDR2 YSYEKL. The CDR3 region is CASSQENRYYGYTF. Written as DNA, the CDR3 is TGCGCCAGCAGCCAAGAAAACAGATACTATGGCTACACCTTC.

This clone was recorded only once. The chain recombines TRBV25-1 with TRBJ2-4; D not certain. Trimming stripped 2 bases from V and 0 bases from J, with 8 bases between. CDR3 length: 15 amino acids. Germline V gene sequence: CDR1 MGHDK, CDR2 SYGVNS. The CDR3 reads CASSEITGAKNIQYF. For the CDR3, the DNA is TGTGCCAGCAGTGAAATCACGGGAGCCAAAAACATTCAGTACTTC.

This rearrangement joins TRBV9 to TRBJ1-3; tentatively, D is TRBD1 (6 bases). The CDR3 sequence is 13 residues long. Per the germline V gene, CDR1 is SGDLS and CDR2 is YYNGEE. Trimming took off 3 bases at V and 3 bases at J, with 7 bases between the two ends. The CDR3 loop is CASSAGVGNTIYF. The CDR3 region has the DNA TGTGCCAGCAGCGCAGGGGTTGGAAACACCATATATTTT.

The chain carries TRBV5-1 and TRBJ2-3; a possible D gene is TRBD1 (5 bases). Germline lookup yields CDR1 SGHRS and CDR2 YFSETQ. V lost 0 bases to trimming and J lost 4 bases, with 12 bases between them. The CDR3 has 15 residues. CDR3 coding DNA: TGCGCCAGCAGCTTGGACAGGATCTCGGCAGATACGCAGTATTTT. Its protein product is CASSLDRISADTQYF.

J is TRBJ2-3 and V is TRBV9, with D possibly TRBD1 on 6 matching bases. Germline V gene data show CDR1 as SGDLS and CDR2 as YYNGEE. The CDR3 runs 15 residues. The germline V and J ends were trimmed by 2 bases and 2 bases, with 12 bases remaining between them. CDR3 region: CASSVEHRDTDTQYF. In DNA, the CDR3 is TGTGCCAGCAGCGTCGAGCACAGGGACACAGATACGCAGTATTTT. Drawing the rest from reference TRBV9 and TRBJ2-3, the complete variable domain is DSGVTQTPKHLITATGQRVTLRCSPRSGDLSVYWYQQSLDQGLQFLIQYYNGEERAKGNILERFSAQQFPDLHSELNLSSLELGDSALYFCASSVEHRDTDTQYFGPGTRLTVL.

The chain couples TRBV23-1 to TRBJ1-1; no firm D call. TRBV23-1 has ORF status, its function being uncertain. Trimming shortened V by 5 bases and J by 4 bases, and 14 bases separated the two germline ends. The CDR3 is 14 amino acids. CDR3 DNA sequence: TGCGCCAGCAGTGGTTGCGGGCGGCGCACTGAAGCTTTCTTT. Translation: CASSGCGRRTEAFF.

V gene TRBV5-8 combines with J gene TRBJ1-1, with D maybe TRBD1 (5 bases). Trimming cost V 0 bases and J 1 base, with 7 bases left between them. In germline, CDR1 is SGHTS, CDR2 YDEGEE. CDR3 length: 14 amino acids. The DNA for the CDR3 is TGTGCCAGCAGCTTGGGCGGGGGGAACACTGAAGCTTTCTTT. This encodes CASSLGGGNTEAFF.

The chain links TRBV7-9 to TRBJ1-6; D gene unclear. The V and J ends lost 5 bases and 8 bases respectively, with 7 bases between them. The germline CDR1 and CDR2 sequences are SEHNR and FQNEAQ (reference sequence). The CDR3 runs to 12 residues. The CDR3 nucleotides read TGTGCCAGCAGCCAGAGAGATTCACCCCTCCACTTT. It is translated as CASSQRDSPLHF.

This chain uses TRBV2 with TRBJ2-5; no firm D call. Germline V gene sequence: CDR1 SNHLY, CDR2 FYNNEI. Trimming took 4 bases from V and 7 from J, leaving 19 bases between them. This CDR3 is built from 15 residues. The CDR3 nucleotides read TGTGCCAGCAGTGGCCCCGGCCTGACCCTGGGGACCCAGTACTTC. This translates into CASSGPGLTLGTQYF.